This TCR beta chain was sequenced in a study of blood T cell repertoires in COVID-19. In the study overall: Samples of COVID-19 (acute and convalescent) were obtained from the United States, Italy and Spain.

This clone was observed a handful of times. The V end lost 0 bases, the J end lost 1 base, and 7 bases lay between the germline ends. The V gene's germline CDR1 is SGHAT and CDR2 FQDESV (reference sequence). This CDR3 comprises 14 residues. The protocol was immunoSEQ multiplex PCR, while the TCRdb copy is restricted to in-frame clones and leaves out a portion. Among over 300,000 clones listed, approximately 85% were seen once. Sequenced: peripheral blood. This rearrangement joins TRBV11-1 to TRBJ2-7, with a tentative D call TRBD2 (6 bases). This receptor was identified in a human donor in a cohort sampled during active COVID-19. CDR3 coding DNA: TGTGCCAGCAGCTTAGCGGGGGGATCCTACGAGCAGTACTTC. Its protein is CASSLAGGSYEQYF.